The sequence of this T cell receptor beta chain was determined in a study of cytomegalovirus exposure and HLA in healthy donors. Study conclusions and caveats: TRBV6-2, TRBV6-3 and some other V segments were unresolvable in 87-base-pair reads. With further analysis later on, most CMV-associated TCR beta chains appeared HLA-restricted.

Trimming shortened V by 4 bases and J by 8 bases, and 14 bases separated the two germline ends. The CDR3 has 13 residues. The V gene's germline CDR1 is MDHEN and CDR2 SYDVKM. A word on this clone: The antigen is not known.

13 Jbeta primers and 60 Vbeta primers were used for the PCR. Here immunoSEQ multiplex PCR was the method, and the copy in TCRdb shows in-frame clones only, minus some. In the table there are approximately 200,000 clones, about 79% of which are singletons. J is TRBJ1-2 and V is TRBV28; D not resolved. Source material: PBMCs. The receptor was derived from a man younger than 35 in good health and CMV-seronegative. Here the CDR3 reads CASSSLVFVGYTF. For the CDR3, the DNA is TGTGCCAGCAGTTCACTAGTCTTCGTCGGCTACACCTTC.